This T cell receptor beta chain derives from a study of CD8+ T cells in alopecia areata. Overall study findings and caveats: More clonal than normal scalp was lesional scalp, particularly alopecia totalis/universalis.

Trimming removed 4 bases from V and 2 bases from J, with 13 bases in between. CDR3 size: 15 residues. CDR1 and CDR2 from the germline V gene are SGHTA and FQGNSA. As for this clone: Its specificity is unknown.

Reverse transcription of extracted RNA yielded cDNA, which provided the sequencing template. Sequencing used immunoSEQ multiplex PCR; TCRdb keeps in-frame clones, though not all of them. The data contain approximately 200,000 clones, 50% to 60% of them seen just once; the ten biggest clones take up around 3.2%. Treatment specified: oral pan-JAK inhibitor, 5-10 mg twice daily. The sample consisted of CD4+ T cells sorted from blood, taken at week 4, from a patient treated with tofacitinib. The TCR was taken from a human donor with alopecia areata. This rearrangement joins TRBV7-2 to TRBJ2-3; D call uncertain. CDR3 residues: CASSSLSPNTDTQYF. The CDR3 DNA sequence: TGTGCCAGCAGCTCCCTGTCCCCAAACACAGATACGCAGTATTTT.